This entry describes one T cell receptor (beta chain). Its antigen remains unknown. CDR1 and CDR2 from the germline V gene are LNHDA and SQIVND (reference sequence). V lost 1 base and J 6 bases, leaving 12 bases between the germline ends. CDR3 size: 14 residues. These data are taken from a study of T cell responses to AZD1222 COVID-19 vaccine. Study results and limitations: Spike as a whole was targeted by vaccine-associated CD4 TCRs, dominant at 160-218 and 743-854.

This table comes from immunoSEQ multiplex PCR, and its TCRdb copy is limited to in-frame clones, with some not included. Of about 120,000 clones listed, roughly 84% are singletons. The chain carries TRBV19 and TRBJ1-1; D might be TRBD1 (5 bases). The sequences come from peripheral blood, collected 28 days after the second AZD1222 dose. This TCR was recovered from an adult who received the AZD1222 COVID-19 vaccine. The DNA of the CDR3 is TGTGCCAGTAGTATAGCCGTCTGGGGCGCTGAAGCTTTCTTT. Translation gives CASSIAVWGAEAFF.